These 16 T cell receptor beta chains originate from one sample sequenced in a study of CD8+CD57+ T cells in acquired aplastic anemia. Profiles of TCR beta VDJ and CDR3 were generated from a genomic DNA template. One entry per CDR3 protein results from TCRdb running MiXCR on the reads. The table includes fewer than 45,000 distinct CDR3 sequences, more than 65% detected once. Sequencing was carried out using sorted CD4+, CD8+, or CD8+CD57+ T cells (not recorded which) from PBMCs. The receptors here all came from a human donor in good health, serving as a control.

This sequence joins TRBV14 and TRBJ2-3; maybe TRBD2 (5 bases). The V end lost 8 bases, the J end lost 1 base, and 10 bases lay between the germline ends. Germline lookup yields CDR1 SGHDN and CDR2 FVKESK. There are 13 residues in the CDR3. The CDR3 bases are TGTGCCAGCGGACGGGGAGGCACAGATACGCAGTATTTT. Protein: CASGRGGTDTQYF.

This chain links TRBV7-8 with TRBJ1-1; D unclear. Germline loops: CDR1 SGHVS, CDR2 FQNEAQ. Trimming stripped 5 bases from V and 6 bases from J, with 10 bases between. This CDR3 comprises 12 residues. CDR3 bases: TGTGCCAGCAGCCAAGCAGGACCTGAAGCTTTCTTT. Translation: CASSQAGPEAFF.

The CDR3 reads CASSRRQIQETQYF. The CDR3 nucleotides read TGTGCCAGCAGCCGCCGACAGATACAAGAGACCCAGTACTTC. This chain connects TRBV7-9 to TRBJ2-5, with TRBD1 as a possible D gene (5 bases). V lost 5 bases to trimming and J lost 2 bases, with 12 bases between them. CDR1 is SEHNR and CDR2 is FQNEAQ in the germline V gene (reference sequence). The CDR3 covers 14 residues.

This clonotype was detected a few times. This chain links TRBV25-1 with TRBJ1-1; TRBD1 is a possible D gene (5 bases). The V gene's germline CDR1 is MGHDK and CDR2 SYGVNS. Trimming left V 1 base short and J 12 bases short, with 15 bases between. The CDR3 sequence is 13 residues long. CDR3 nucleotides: TGTGCCAGCAGTGAATCGGGACGGGGGTTGACTTTCTTT. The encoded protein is CASSESGRGLTFF.

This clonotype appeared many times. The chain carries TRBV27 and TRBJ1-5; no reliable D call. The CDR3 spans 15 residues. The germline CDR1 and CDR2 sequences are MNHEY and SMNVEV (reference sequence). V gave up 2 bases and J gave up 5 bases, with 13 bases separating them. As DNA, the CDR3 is TGTGCCAGCAGTTTACTGGGCTACCTAGATCAGCCCCAGCATTTT. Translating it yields CASSLLGYLDQPQHF.

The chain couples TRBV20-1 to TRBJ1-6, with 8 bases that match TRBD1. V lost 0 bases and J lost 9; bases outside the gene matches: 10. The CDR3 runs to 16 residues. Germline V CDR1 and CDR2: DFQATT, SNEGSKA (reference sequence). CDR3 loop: CSARELETGDISPLHF. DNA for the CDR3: TGCAGTGCTAGAGAGTTAGAGACAGGGGATATTTCACCCCTCCACTTT.

The CDR3 DNA is TGTGCCAGCAGCCCCATGTTGAGTAGCGGGGGGACAGGGGATACGCAGTATTTT. Protein: CASSPMLSSGGTGDTQYF. The rearrangement joins TRBV3-1 to TRBJ2-3; weak D call: TRBD2 (10 bases). The germline V gene has CDR1 LGHDT and CDR2 YNNKEL (reference sequence). Trimming left V 4 bases short and J 6 bases short, with 26 bases between. CDR3 size: 18 residues.

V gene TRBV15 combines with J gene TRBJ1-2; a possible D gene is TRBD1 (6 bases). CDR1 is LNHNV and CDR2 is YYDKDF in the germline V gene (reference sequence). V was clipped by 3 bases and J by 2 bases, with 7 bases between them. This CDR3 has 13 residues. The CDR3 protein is CATSRDRNYGYTF. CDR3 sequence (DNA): TGTGCCACCAGCAGGGACAGAAACTATGGCTACACCTTC.

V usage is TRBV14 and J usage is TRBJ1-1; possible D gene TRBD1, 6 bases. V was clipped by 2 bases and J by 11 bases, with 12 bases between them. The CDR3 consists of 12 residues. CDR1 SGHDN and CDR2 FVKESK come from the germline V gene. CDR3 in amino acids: CASSQNWGPAFF. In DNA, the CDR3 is TGTGCCAGCAGCCAAAACTGGGGGCCCGCTTTCTTT.

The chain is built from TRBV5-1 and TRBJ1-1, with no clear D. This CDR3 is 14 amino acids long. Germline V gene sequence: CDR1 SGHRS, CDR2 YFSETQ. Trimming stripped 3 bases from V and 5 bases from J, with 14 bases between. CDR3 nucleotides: TGCGCCAGCAGCTGGGAGGACGCGGTTACTGAAGCTTTCTTT. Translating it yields CASSWEDAVTEAFF.

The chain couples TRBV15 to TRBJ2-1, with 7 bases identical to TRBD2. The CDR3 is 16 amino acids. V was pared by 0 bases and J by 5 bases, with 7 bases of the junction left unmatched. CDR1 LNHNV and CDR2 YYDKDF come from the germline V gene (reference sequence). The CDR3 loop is CATSRDMGGRHNEQFF. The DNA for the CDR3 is TGTGCCACCAGCAGAGATATGGGGGGGAGGCACAATGAGCAGTTCTTC.

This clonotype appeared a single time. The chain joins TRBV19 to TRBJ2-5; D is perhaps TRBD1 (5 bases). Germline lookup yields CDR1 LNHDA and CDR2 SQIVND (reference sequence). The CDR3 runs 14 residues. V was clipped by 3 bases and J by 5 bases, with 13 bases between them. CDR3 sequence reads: CASSISPGKETQYF. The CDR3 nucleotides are TGTGCCAGTAGTATTAGTCCAGGGAAGGAGACCCAGTACTTC.

This CDR3 reads CASSSNYEQYF. In DNA, the CDR3 is TGTGCCAGCAGCTCCAACTACGAGCAGTACTTC. This rearrangement joins TRBV7-8 to TRBJ2-7; D unclear. Germline CDR1 is SGHVS and CDR2 is FQNEAQ. The V end lost 4 bases, the J end lost 3 bases, and 4 bases lay between the germline ends. CDR3 length: 11 amino acids.

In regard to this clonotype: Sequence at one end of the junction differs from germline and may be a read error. CDR3 sequence: CAASDHSGTQETQYF. The DNA of the CDR3 is TGTGCCGCCAGCGACCACAGCGGGACCCAAGAGACCCAGTACTTC. V is TRBV24-1 and J is TRBJ2-5; 7 nucleotides line up with TRBD2. The germline V gene encodes CDR1 KGHDR and CDR2 SFDVKD. The CDR3 has 15 amino acids.

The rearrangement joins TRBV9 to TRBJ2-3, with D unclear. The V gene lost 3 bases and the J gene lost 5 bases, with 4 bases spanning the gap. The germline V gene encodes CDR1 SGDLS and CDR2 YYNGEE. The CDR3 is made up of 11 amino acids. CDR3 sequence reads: CASSEGDTQYF. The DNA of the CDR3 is TGTGCCAGCAGCGAGGGAGATACGCAGTATTTT.

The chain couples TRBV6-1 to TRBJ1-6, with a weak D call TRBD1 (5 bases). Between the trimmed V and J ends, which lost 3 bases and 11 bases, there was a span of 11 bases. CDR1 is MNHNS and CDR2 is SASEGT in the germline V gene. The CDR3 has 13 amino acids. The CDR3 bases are TGTGCCAGCAGTGACGGACACGTTACACCCCTCCACTTT. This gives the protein CASSDGHVTPLHF.